This is a list of T cell receptor beta chains from one sample in a study of shared clonotypes between healthy human individuals. TCRdb's table, derived via immunoSEQ multiplex PCR, lists solely in-frame clones and lacks some. The sample lists approximately 2.4 million clones; roughly 95% were seen once. What was sequenced was naive CD4+ T cells sorted from blood. The receptors here all came from a man between 18 and 35 years old in good health. CDR3s include the opening cysteine and the closing phenylalanine or tryptophan. Fields, in order: D gene, J gene, V gene, CDR3 protein, CDR3 DNA. The D gene is left open where the match is weak.

>NA|TRBJ1-1|TRBV25-1
CASSRQVNTEAFF
TGTGCCAGCAGTCGACAGGTGAACACTGAAGCTTTCTTT
>NA|TRBJ2-3|TRBV10-1
CASSPGGEDTQYF
TGCGCCAGCAGCCCAGGAGGGGAAGATACGCAGTATTTT
>NA|TRBJ2-7|TRBV5-1
CASSKRQDWEQYF
TGCGCCAGCAGCAAGAGACAGGATTGGGAGCAGTACTTC
>NA|TRBJ2-4|TRBV6-5
CAVGRGIQYF
TGTGCCGTAGGGCGGGGCATTCAGTACTTC
>TRBD1|TRBJ2-5|TRBV6-5
CASRKDRVNEETQYF
TGTGCCAGCAGAAAAGACAGGGTGAACGAGGAGACCCAGTACTTC
>NA|TRBJ2-5|TRBV30
CAWSGGTLETQYF
TGTGCCTGGAGTGGCGGGACCTTGGAGACCCAGTACTTC
>NA|TRBJ2-1|TRBV30
CAWTSSNEQFF
TGTGCCTGGACTAGCAGCAATGAGCAGTTCTTC
>NA|TRBJ2-1|TRBV4-2
CASSQALRNEQFF
TGTGCCAGCAGCCAAGCTTTAAGGAATGAGCAGTTCTTC
>NA|TRBJ2-3|TRBV6-5
CASSYPGVDTQYF
TGTGCCAGCAGTTACCCTGGGGTAGATACGCAGTATTTT
>NA|TRBJ1-2|TRBV7-9
CASSLAEFDYGYTF
TGTGCCAGCAGCTTAGCCGAATTTGACTATGGCTACACCTTC
>TRBD2|TRBJ2-7|TRBV5-1
CASSLELAGVYEQYF
TGCGCCAGCAGCTTAGAACTAGCGGGAGTCTACGAGCAGTACTTC
>TRBD2|TRBJ2-3|TRBV19
CASIGRGSDTQYF
TGTGCCAGTATCGGGAGGGGGTCAGATACGCAGTATTTT
>NA|TRBJ2-7|TRBV1
CTSSQDIFASGSYEQYF
NA
>TRBD1|TRBJ2-1|TRBV6-5
CASSYRPGTAKQFF
TGTGCCAGCAGTTACCGGCCCGGGACAGCTAAGCAGTTCTTC
>NA|TRBJ1-1|TRBV6-5
CASSAGLSPSTEAFF
TGTGCCAGCAGCGCCGGGCTCAGTCCTTCCACTGAAGCTTTCTTT
>TRBD1|TRBJ2-7|TRBV11-1
CASSYDRGYEQYF
TGTGCCAGCAGCTACGACAGGGGCTACGAGCAGTACTTC
>TRBD1|TRBJ2-7|TRBV4-1
CASSQETGAYEQYF
TGCGCCAGCAGCCAAGAGACAGGGGCCTACGAGCAGTACTTC
>NA|TRBJ2-7|TRBV11-2
CASSHILDRTYEQYF
TGTGCCAGCAGCCATATCTTGGACAGAACCTACGAGCAGTACTTC
>NA|TRBJ2-3|TRBV15
CATSRDGLASTDTQYF
TGTGCCACCAGCAGAGATGGGCTAGCGAGCACAGATACGCAGTATTTT
>NA|TRBJ2-1|TRBV9
CASSVNNEQFF
TGTGCCAGCAGCGTTAACAATGAGCAGTTCTTC
>NA|TRBJ2-6|TRBV10-3
CAISESGSGANVLTF
TGTGCCATCAGTGAGTCGGGGTCTGGGGCCAACGTCCTGACTTTC
>TRBD1|TRBJ2-3|TRBV7-2
CASSTGTVPYF
TGTGCCAGCAGTACCGGGACAGTTCCGTATTTT